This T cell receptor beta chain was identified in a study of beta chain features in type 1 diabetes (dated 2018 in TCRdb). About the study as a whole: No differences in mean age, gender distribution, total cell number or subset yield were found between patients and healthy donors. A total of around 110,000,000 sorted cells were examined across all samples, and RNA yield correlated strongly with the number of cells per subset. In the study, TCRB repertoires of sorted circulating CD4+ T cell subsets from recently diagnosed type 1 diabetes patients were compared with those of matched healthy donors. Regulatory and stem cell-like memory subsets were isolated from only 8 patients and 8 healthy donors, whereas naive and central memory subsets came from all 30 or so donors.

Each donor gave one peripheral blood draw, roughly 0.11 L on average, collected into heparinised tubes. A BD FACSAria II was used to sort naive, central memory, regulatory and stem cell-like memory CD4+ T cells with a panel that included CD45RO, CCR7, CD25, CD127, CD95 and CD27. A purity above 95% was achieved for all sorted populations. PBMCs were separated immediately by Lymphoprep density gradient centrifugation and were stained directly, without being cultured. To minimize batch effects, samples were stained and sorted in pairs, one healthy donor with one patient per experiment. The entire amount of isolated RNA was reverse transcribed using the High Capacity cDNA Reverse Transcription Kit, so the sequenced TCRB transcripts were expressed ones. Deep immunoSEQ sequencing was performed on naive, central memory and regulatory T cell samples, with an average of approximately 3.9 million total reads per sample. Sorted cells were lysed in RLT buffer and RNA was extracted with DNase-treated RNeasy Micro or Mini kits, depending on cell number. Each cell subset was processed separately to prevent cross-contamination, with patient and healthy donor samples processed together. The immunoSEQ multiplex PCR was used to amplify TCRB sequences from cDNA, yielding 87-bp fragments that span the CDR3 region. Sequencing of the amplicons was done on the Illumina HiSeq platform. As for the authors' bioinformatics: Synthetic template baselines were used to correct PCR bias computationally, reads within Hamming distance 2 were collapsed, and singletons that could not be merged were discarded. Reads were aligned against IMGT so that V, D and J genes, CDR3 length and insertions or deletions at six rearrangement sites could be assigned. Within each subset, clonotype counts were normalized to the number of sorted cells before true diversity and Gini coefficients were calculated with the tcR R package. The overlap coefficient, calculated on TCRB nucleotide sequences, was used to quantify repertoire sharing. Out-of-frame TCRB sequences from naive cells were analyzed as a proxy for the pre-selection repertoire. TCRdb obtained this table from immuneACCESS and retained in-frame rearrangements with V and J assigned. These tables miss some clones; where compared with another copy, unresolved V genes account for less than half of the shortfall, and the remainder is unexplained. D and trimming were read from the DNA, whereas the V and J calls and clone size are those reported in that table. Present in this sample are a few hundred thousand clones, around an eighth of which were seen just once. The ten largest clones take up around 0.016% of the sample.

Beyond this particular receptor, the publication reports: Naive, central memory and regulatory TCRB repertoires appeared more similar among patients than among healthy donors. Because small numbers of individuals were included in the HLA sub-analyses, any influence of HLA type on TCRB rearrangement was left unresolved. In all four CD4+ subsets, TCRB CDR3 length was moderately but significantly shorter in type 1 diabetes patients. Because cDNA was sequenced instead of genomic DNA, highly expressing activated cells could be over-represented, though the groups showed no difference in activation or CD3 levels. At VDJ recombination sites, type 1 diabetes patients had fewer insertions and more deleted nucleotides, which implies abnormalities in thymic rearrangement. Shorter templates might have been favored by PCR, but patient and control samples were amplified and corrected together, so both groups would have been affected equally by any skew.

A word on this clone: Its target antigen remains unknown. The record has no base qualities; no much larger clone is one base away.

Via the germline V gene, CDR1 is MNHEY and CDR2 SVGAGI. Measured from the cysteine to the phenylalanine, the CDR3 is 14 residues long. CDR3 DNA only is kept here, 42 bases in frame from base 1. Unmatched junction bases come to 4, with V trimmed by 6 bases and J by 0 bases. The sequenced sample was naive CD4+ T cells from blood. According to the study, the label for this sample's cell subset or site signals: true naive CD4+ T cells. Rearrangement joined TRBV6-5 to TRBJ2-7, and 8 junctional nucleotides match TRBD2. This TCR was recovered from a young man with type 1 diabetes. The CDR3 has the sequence CASRRAGDSYEQYF. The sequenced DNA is TGTGCCAGCAGGCGAGCGGGAGACTCCTACGAGCAGTACTTC.